This TCR beta chain was found in a study of tumor-infiltrating lymphocytes in primary liver carcinoma. Study-wide context: Enrolled patients were male and female, aged 30 to 69 years.

This CDR3 comprises 15 residues. Germline V lookup: CDR1 MGHRA, CDR2 YSYEKL. Joint extraction of RNA and DNA used roughly 20-33 mg of bulk tissue that was unsorted. Researchers took samples from five separate regions of each tumor. TCR beta cDNA was made from 400 to 500 ng total RNA with a constant-region primer. Generation of the TCR beta libraries relied on three nested multiplex PCR rounds using slightly modified ARM-PCR. For approximately 9 cycles apiece, the opening two PCR rounds ran with TRBV1-TRBV30 forward primers and a C-beta reverse primer. From the multiplex PCR reads, TCRdb called clonotypes with MiXCR, one entry per CDR3 protein. Here the sample spans around 19,000 distinct CDR3 sequences, roughly 80% being singletons. Concerning this clonotype: Its specificity is unknown. As the CDR3 is not closed by the conserved phenylalanine or tryptophan, this likely results from a read error.

Findings and limits, study-wide: Tumor-adjacent and tumor-blood pairs displayed less overlap than did pairs of tumor regions. The proportion of top clones found throughout all five tumor regions was only about 7-24%.

The rearrangement uses TRBV4-1 and TRBJ2-5; maybe TRBD1 (5 bases). This clonotype was sampled from a woman in her twenties or thirties with primary liver carcinoma and hepatitis B virus infection. The specimen sequenced was liver tumor tissue from sampling region 4. Specified subset: tumor region T4, right-lateral pole. CDR3: CASSQVTAYQETQYS. CDR3 nucleotides: TGTGCCAGCAGCCAGGTGACAGCCTACCAAGAGACCCAGTACTCC.